What follows are 3 T cell receptor beta chains derived from one specimen sequenced in a study of cytomegalovirus exposure and HLA in healthy donors. Vbeta (60) and Jbeta (13) primers were used in the PCR. Only in-frame clones appear in the TCRdb table, and some are missing; sequencing was by immunoSEQ multiplex PCR. The repertoire holds around 92,000 clones, with about four fifths as singletons. Sample: PBMCs. These receptors originate from a female donor in good health and CMV-seropositive.

V is TRBV2 and J is TRBJ1-1; D remains unclear. CDR3 size: 16 residues. CDR1 and CDR2 from the germline V gene are SNHLY and FYNNEI. V shed 6 bases and J shed 4 bases, with 21 bases lying between them. The CDR3 coding sequence is TGTGCCAGCAGCGGAGGCCAGGTCGGGGTGGGCACTGAAGCTTTCTTT. Translating gives CASSGGQVGVGTEAFF.

This chain joins TRBV11-2 and TRBJ2-1, with TRBD2 matching over 8 bases. The CDR3 contains 16 residues. The ends lost 5 bases at V and 2 bases at J; junction bases unmatched: 8. Germline CDR1 is SGHAT and CDR2 is FQNNGV. This CDR3 is CASSLGGSGTYNEQFF. The CDR3 DNA reads as TGTGCCAGCAGCCTTGGTGGTAGCGGGACCTACAATGAGCAGTTCTTC.

The CDR3 DNA is TGTGCCAGCAGTCCCCCAATGGGCAGGATCTACACTGAAGCTTTCTTT. Translation gives CASSPPMGRIYTEAFF. The chain couples TRBV28 to TRBJ1-1; D is unclear. V was pared by 5 bases and J by 3 bases, with 19 bases between. CDR1 is MDHEN, CDR2 SYDVKM, per germline. This CDR3 spans 16 amino acids.